These 24 T cell receptor beta chains came from one sample sequenced in a study of neoadjuvant nivolumab and ipilimumab in lung cancer. TCRdb's copy holds only in-frame clones and misses some; the assay was immunoSEQ multiplex PCR. The data contain tens of thousands of clones, around 82% of them singletons. The sample consisted of peripheral blood, taken before neoadjuvant nivolumab, alone or with ipilimumab. These receptor sequences come from an adult with non-small cell lung cancer.

In this sample, this clone turned up a few times. The rearrangement uses TRBV7-3 and TRBJ2-2; D is tentatively TRBD1 or TRBD2 (5 bases each). The CDR3 covers 14 residues. Germline assignment: CDR1 SGHTA and CDR2 FQGTGA. Between the trimmed V and J ends, which lost 6 bases and 0 bases, there was a span of 8 bases. In nucleotides, the CDR3 is TGTGCCAGCAGAAGGGACCCGAACACCGGGGAGCTGTTTTTT. Translated: CASRRDPNTGELFF. The entire variable domain, with the rest obtained from reference TRBV7-3 and TRBJ2-2, is as follows: GAGVSQTPSNKVTEKGKYVELRCDPISGHTALYWYRQSLGQGPEFLIYFQGTGAADDSGLPNDRFFAVRPEGSVSTLKIQRTERGDSAVYLCASRRDPNTGELFFGEGSRLTVL.

By share of the sample, this clone is medium-sized (0.01 to 0.1%). The chain couples TRBV7-8 to TRBJ2-3, with 10 bases lining up with TRBD2. CDR3 length: 18 residues. CDR1 SGHVS and CDR2 FQNEAQ come from the germline V gene. V trimming: 5 bases; J trimming: 4 bases; junction bases outside the gene matches: 15. The CDR3 DNA reads as TGTGCCAGCAGCACATCCCTAGCGGGAGAGGGCCGCGCAGATACGCAGTATTTT. Translating it yields CASSTSLAGEGRADTQYF.

The chain couples TRBV9 to TRBJ2-3, with 7 bases matching TRBD2. The CDR3 consists of 14 residues. Germline V gene data show CDR1 as SGDLS and CDR2 as YYNGEE. J gave up 9 bases and V 6 bases, and 13 bases lay outside the gene matches. CDR3 in DNA: TGTGCCAGCACTGAACTCGGTAACGGGGGGACGCAGTATTTT. Encoded protein: CASTELGNGGTQYF.

J is TRBJ1-5 and V is TRBV4-1, with D perhaps matching TRBD1 (6 bases). V was pared by 3 bases and J by 0 bases, with 15 bases between. Germline V gene sequence: CDR1 MGHRA, CDR2 YSYEKL. This CDR3 contains 17 residues. CDR3 loop: CASSQVTGRYSNQPQHF. Here the CDR3 DNA reads TGCGCCAGCAGCCAGGTAACAGGGCGATATAGCAATCAGCCCCAGCATTTT.

This clone has just a few counts. The chain has TRBV5-5 and TRBJ1-1, with D possibly TRBD1 on 6 matching bases. Germline-derived CDR1 and CDR2 are SGHKS and YYEKEE (reference sequence). The V end lost 4 bases, the J end lost 1 base, and 17 bases lay between the germline ends. This CDR3 spans 16 amino acids. In DNA, the CDR3 is TGTGCCAGCAGCCGGGACAATTGGGCCCCGAACACTGAAGCTTTCTTT. Its protein product is CASSRDNWAPNTEAFF.

This clone turned up a few times. The gene calls are TRBV2 and TRBJ1-2, with TRBD1 matching 8 bases. CDR3 length: 13 amino acids. V lost 7 bases, J lost 8 bases, and 9 bases stayed unmatched. Germline CDR1 SNHLY, CDR2 FYNNEI. CDR3 nucleotide sequence: TGTGCCAGCACTTGGACAGGGCTTTCCGGCTACACCTTC. It encodes CASTWTGLSGYTF.

The chain couples TRBV6-1 to TRBJ1-2; D call uncertain. Trimming took 2 bases from V and 4 from J, leaving 14 bases between them. The CDR3 runs 15 residues. From germline, CDR1 is MNHNS and CDR2 SASEGT. The CDR3 here is CASSESEGLGYGYTF. The CDR3 DNA is TGTGCCAGCAGTGAATCGGAGGGATTGGGCTATGGCTACACCTTC.

This chain uses TRBV5-4 with TRBJ2-7, with 7 bases fitting TRBD2. The CDR3 is 14 amino acids. J was trimmed by 3 bases and V by 0 bases; bases with no gene match: 3. Germline CDR1 is SGHNT and CDR2 is YYREEE (reference sequence). CDR3 residues: CASSLELASYEQYF. Here the CDR3 DNA reads TGTGCCAGCAGCTTGGAACTAGCGAGCTACGAGCAGTACTTC.

The chain uses TRBV11-3 and TRBJ2-1, with D maybe TRBD2 (6 bases). From germline, CDR1 is SGHNT and CDR2 YENEEA. This CDR3 comprises 15 residues. The V end lost 3 bases, the J end lost 6 bases, and 15 bases lay between the germline ends. CDR3 nucleotides: TGTGCCAGCAGCTTGGGGGACTCCCGTCGCAATGAGCAGTTCTTC. Translated: CASSLGDSRRNEQFF.

This clone was observed a few times. The chain carries TRBV5-5 and TRBJ1-2; D call uncertain. Germline lookup yields CDR1 SGHKS and CDR2 YYEKEE (reference sequence). V dropped 4 bases and J dropped 2 bases, with 9 bases sitting between them. The CDR3 runs 13 residues. CDR3 in DNA: TGTGCCAGCAGCCCCGGAGAAAACTATGGCTACACCTTC. Its translation is CASSPGENYGYTF.

The V and J genes are TRBV19 and TRBJ2-5, with TRBD1 identical over 10 bases. There are 15 residues in the CDR3. Germline loops: CDR1 LNHDA, CDR2 SQIVND (reference sequence). Trimming cost V 6 bases and J 2 bases; bases outside gene matches: 6. In nucleotides, the CDR3 is TGTGCCAGTAGAGACAGGGGGCCGGGGCAAGAGACCCAGTACTTC. Its protein product is CASRDRGPGQETQYF.

The chain is built from TRBV18 and TRBJ2-1; no definite D call. The CDR3 covers 15 residues. Trimming cost V 0 bases and J 6 bases, with 12 bases left between them. Germline CDR1 KGHSH, CDR2 LQKENI. CDR3 region: CASSPPPAASNEQFF. The CDR3 bases are TGTGCCAGCTCACCACCCCCGGCAGCAAGCAATGAGCAGTTCTTC.

The genes are TRBV7-2 and TRBJ2-1, with TRBD2 identical over 11 bases. Germline values: CDR1 SGHTA, CDR2 FQGNSA. Trimming cost V 6 bases and J 9 bases; bases outside gene matches: 13. The CDR3 is made up of 16 amino acids. Here the CDR3 reads CASSSPRASGRSEQFF. Here the CDR3 DNA reads TGTGCCAGCAGTTCCCCTCGGGCTAGCGGGAGGAGTGAGCAGTTCTTC.

The CDR3 sequence: CASSFSGGLRETQYF. The CDR3 region has the DNA TGTGCCAGCAGCTTCTCCGGGGGCTTGAGGGAGACCCAGTACTTC. The rearrangement joins TRBV11-3 to TRBJ2-5; D might be TRBD1 or TRBD2, each matching 6 bases. The CDR3 sequence is 15 residues long. V lost 3 bases and J lost 5, with 16 bases in between. CDR1 is SGHNT, CDR2 YENEEA, per germline.

V and J are TRBV18 and TRBJ2-5, with 8 bases matching TRBD1. The CDR3 loop spans 16 amino acids. V lost 6 bases and J lost 1; bases outside the gene matches: 10. The germline CDR1 and CDR2 sequences are KGHSH and LQKENI. The CDR3 bases are TGTGCCAGCTCCCTCGGGGCAGGGGGCTCCCAAGAGACCCAGTACTTC. It specifies CASSLGAGGSQETQYF.

This chain links TRBV30 with TRBJ2-1; 10 bases map to TRBD2. Unmatched junction bases numbered 13, after V lost 1 base and J lost 1 base. The CDR3 length is 19 residues. Germline loops: CDR1 GTSNPN, CDR2 SVGIG (reference sequence). CDR3: CAWSESWLAGVSSYNEQFF. The CDR3 coding sequence is TGTGCCTGGAGTGAATCCTGGCTAGCGGGAGTTTCGTCCTACAATGAGCAGTTCTTC.

CDR3 in amino acids: CASSPRGGRTNEQFF. DNA for the CDR3: TGTGCCAGCTCACCACGGGGCGGAAGAACGAATGAGCAGTTCTTC. The V gene is TRBV18, the J gene TRBJ2-1; TRBD1 might be the D (5 bases). Trimming pared 1 base from V and 7 bases from J, leaving 14 bases between. The germline V gene encodes CDR1 KGHSH and CDR2 LQKENI. CDR3 length: 15 residues.

CDR3 DNA: TGTGCCAGCAGCCAAGATACACAGCGAAATGAAAAACTGTTTTTT. Protein product: CASSQDTQRNEKLFF. The chain uses TRBV4-2 and TRBJ1-4; D uncertain. Germline CDR1 LGHNA, CDR2 YNFKEQ. V was cut by 0 bases and J by 5 bases, with 10 bases left in between. This CDR3 region has 15 residues.

This clone is medium-sized by share. V and J are TRBV11-2 and TRBJ2-7, with 11 bases fitting TRBD2. Per germline, CDR1 SGHAT and CDR2 FQNNGV. The CDR3 is made up of 14 amino acids. J lost 5 bases, V lost 5 bases, and 5 bases had no gene match. CDR3 in amino acids: CASSHTSGSHEQYF. The CDR3, as DNA: TGTGCCAGCAGCCACACTAGCGGGAGTCACGAGCAGTACTTC.

CDR3 nucleotide sequence: TGCAGCGTCGGCGACGAGGGAACTGAAGCTTTCTTT. Protein product: CSVGDEGTEAFF. The chain couples TRBV29-1 to TRBJ1-1; D gene uncertain. This CDR3 comprises 12 residues. V dropped 6 bases and J dropped 5 bases, with 13 bases sitting between them. The germline gives CDR1 SQVTM, CDR2 ANQGSEA.

CDR3 nucleotide sequence: TGTGCCAGCAGTGAGAACAGGGGACCTTACGAGCAGTACTTC. Its protein is CASSENRGPYEQYF. The chain joins TRBV2 to TRBJ2-7, with 7 bases matching TRBD1. Germline V gene data show CDR1 as SNHLY and CDR2 as FYNNEI. This CDR3 is built from 14 residues. V trimming: 3 bases; J trimming: 4 bases; junction bases outside the gene matches: 6.

The chain recombines TRBV6-6 with TRBJ2-7; 8 nucleotides line up with TRBD2. The CDR3 sequence is 13 residues long. Germline lookup yields CDR1 MNHNY and CDR2 SVGAGI (reference sequence). The V segment lost 6 bases and the J segment 3 bases; nucleotides outside the gene matches: 4. CDR3 coding DNA: TGTGCCAGCAGCCAGGGACTAGGCTACGAGCAGTACTTC. This codes for CASSQGLGYEQYF.

The chain employs TRBV5-4 and TRBJ2-5; 8 bases match TRBD1. With 4 bases clipped from V and 4 bases from J, the junction kept 6 bases outside the gene matches. CDR1 and CDR2 (germline): SGHNT, YYREEE (reference sequence). This CDR3 has 14 residues. Here the CDR3 reads CASSDPGGSETQYF. The CDR3 coding sequence is TGTGCCAGCAGCGACCCAGGGGGCTCAGAGACCCAGTACTTC. Full variable domain (missing parts from reference TRBV5-4 and TRBJ2-5): ETGVTQSPTHLIKTRGQQVTLRCSSQSGHNTVSWYQQALGQGPQFIFQYYREEENGRGNFPPRFSGLQFPNYSSELNVNALELDDSALYLCASSDPGGSETQYFGPGTRLLVL.

The chain carries TRBV18 and TRBJ1-5; D gene unclear. This CDR3 comprises 11 residues. V lost 4 bases, J lost 5 bases, and 3 bases lay in between. Germline loops: CDR1 KGHSH, CDR2 LQKENI. CDR3 sequence: CASSLYQPQHF. The CDR3 nucleotides read TGTGCCAGCTCACTATATCAGCCCCAGCATTTT.